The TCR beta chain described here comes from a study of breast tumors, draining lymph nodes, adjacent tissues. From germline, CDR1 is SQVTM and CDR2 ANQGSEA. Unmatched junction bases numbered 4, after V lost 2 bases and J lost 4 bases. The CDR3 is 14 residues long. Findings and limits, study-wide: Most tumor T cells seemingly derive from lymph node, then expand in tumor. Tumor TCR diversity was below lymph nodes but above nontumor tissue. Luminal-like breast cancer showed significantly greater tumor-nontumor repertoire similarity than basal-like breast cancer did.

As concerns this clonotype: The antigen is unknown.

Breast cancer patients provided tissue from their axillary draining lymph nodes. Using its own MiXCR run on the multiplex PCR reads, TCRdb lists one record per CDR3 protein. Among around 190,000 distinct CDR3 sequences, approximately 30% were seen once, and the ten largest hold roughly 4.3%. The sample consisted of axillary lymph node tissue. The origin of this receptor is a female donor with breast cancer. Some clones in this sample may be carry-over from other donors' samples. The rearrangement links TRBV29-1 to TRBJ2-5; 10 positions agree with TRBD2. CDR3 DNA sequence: TGCAGCGTTGAACTAGCGGGGGTCGGAGAGACCCAGTACTTC. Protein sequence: CSVELAGVGETQYF.